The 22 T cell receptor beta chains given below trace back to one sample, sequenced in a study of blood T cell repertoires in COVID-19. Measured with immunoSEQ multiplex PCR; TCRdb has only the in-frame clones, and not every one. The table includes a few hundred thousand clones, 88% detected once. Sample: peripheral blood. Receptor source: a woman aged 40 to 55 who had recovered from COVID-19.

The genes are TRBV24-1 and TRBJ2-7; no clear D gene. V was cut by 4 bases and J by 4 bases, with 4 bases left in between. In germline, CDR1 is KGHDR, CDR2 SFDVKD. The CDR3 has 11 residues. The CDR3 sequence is CATSDQYEQYF. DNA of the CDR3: TGTGCCACCAGTGACCAATACGAGCAGTACTTC.

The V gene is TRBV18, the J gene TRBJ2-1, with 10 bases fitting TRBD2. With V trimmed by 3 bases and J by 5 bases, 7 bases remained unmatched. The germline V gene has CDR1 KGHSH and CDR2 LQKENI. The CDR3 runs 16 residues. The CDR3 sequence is CASSPLAGVVHNEQFF. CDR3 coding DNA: TGTGCCAGCTCACCCCTAGCGGGAGTGGTCCACAATGAGCAGTTCTTC.

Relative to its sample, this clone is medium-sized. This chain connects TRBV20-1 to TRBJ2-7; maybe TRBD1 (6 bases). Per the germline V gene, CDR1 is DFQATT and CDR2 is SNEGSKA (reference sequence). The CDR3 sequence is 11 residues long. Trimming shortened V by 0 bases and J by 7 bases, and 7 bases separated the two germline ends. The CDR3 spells CSAREDREQYF. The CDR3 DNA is TGCAGTGCTAGAGAAGACAGGGAGCAGTACTTC.

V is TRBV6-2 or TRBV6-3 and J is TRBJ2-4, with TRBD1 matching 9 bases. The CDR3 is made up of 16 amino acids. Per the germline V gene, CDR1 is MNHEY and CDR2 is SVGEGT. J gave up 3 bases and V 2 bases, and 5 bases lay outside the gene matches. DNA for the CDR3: TGTGCCAGCAGTTACCCCCGACAGGGGGGCAAAAACATTCAGTACTTC. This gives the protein CASSYPRQGGKNIQYF.

CDR3 sequence reads: CASSLRGVSNQPQHF. The CDR3 DNA reads as TGTGCCAGCAGCCTCCGGGGGGTTAGCAATCAGCCCCAGCATTTT. V and J are TRBV4-2 and TRBJ1-5, with D perhaps matching TRBD1 (5 bases). Trimming cost V 4 bases and J 0 bases, with 10 bases left between them. Per germline, CDR1 LGHNA and CDR2 YNFKEQ. The length of the CDR3 is 15 residues.

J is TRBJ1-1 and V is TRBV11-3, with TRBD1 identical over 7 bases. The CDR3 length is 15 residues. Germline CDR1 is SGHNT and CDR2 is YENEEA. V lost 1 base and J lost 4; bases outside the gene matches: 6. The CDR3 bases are TGTGCCAGCAGCTTAGTTGGCCAGGGGGGCACTGAAGCTTTCTTT. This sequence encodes CASSLVGQGGTEAFF.

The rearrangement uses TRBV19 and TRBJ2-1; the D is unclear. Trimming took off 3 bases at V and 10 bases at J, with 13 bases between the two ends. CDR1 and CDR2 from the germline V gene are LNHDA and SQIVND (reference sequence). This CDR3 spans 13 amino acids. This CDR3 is CASSIPGTNEQFF. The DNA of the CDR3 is TGTGCCAGTAGTATCCCAGGCACGAACGAGCAGTTCTTC.

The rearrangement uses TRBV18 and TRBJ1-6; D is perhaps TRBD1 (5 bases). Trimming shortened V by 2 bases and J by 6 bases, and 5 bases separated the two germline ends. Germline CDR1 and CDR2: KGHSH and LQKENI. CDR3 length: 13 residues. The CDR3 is CASSPDSNSPLHF. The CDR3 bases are TGTGCCAGCTCACCAGACAGTAATTCACCCCTCCACTTT.

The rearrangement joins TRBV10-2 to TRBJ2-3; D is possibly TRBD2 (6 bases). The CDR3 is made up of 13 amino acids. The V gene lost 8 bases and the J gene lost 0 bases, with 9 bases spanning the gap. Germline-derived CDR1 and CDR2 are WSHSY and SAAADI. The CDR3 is CASGGASTDTQYF. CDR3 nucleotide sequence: TGCGCCAGCGGAGGGGCTAGCACAGATACGCAGTATTTT.

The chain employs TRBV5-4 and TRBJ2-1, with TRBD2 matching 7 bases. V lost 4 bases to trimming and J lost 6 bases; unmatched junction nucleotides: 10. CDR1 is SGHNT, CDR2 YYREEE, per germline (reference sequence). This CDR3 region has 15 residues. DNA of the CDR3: TGTGCCAGCAGCCGGGACTGGGGAGGGGTCAATGAGCAGTTCTTC. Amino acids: CASSRDWGGVNEQFF.

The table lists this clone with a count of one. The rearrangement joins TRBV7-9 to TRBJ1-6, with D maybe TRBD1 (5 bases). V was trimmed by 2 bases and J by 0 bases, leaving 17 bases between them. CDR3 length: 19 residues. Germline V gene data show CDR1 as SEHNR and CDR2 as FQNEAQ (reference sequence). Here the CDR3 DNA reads TGTGCCAGCAGCTTAACCCGGACGGACATCTTCTCCTATAATTCACCCCTCCACTTT. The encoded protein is CASSLTRTDIFSYNSPLHF.

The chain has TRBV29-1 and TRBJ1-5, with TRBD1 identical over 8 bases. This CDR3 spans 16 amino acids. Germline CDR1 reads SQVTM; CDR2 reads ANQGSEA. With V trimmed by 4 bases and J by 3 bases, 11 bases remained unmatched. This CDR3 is CSVAVGTGGPNQPQHF. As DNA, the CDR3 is TGCAGCGTTGCGGTGGGGACAGGCGGCCCCAATCAGCCCCAGCATTTT.

CDR3 residues: CATSDPRQGTTYGYTF. DNA of the CDR3: TGTGCCACCAGTGACCCTCGACAGGGGACGACCTATGGCTACACCTTC. The genes are TRBV24-1 and TRBJ1-2, with 8 bases lining up with TRBD1. The CDR3 sequence is 16 residues long. V trimming: 4 bases; J trimming: 4 bases; junction bases outside the gene matches: 10. CDR1 and CDR2 from the germline V gene are KGHDR and SFDVKD.

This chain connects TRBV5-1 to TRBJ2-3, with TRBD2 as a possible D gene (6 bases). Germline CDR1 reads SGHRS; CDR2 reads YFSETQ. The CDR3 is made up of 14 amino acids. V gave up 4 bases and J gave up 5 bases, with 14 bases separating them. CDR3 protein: CASSLGGPGDTQYF. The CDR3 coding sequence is TGCGCCAGCAGCCTAGGAGGGCCCGGAGATACGCAGTATTTT.

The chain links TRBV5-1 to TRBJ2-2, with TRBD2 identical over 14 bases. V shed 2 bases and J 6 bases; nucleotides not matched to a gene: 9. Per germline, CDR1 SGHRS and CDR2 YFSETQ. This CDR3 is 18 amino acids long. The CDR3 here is CASSFGGTSGRRAGELFF. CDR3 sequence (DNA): TGCGCCAGCAGCTTCGGAGGGACTAGCGGGAGAAGGGCCGGGGAGCTGTTTTTT.

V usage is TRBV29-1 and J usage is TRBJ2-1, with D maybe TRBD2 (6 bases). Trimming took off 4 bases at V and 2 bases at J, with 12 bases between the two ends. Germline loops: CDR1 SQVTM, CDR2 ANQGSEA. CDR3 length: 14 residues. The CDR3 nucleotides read TGCAGCGTTGTTGGTAGCGGAACCTACAATGAGCAGTTCTTC. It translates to CSVVGSGTYNEQFF.

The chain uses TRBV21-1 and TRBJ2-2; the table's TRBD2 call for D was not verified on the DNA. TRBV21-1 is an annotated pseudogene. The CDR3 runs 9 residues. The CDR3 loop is CANLGELFF. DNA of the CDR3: TGTGCAAACCTAGGGGAGCTGTTTTTT.

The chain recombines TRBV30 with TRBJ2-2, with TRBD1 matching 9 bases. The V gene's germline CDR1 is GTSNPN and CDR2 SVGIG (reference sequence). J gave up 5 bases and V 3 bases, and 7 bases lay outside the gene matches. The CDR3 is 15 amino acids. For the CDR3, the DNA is TGTGCCTGGAGGCAATCGACAGGGGGTACCGGGGAGCTGTTTTTT. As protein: CAWRQSTGGTGELFF.

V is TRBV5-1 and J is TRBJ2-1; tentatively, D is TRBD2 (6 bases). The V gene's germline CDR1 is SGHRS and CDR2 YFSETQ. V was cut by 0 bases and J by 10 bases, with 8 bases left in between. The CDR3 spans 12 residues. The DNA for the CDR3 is TGCGCCAGCAGCTTGGGGGCGGGAGAGCAGTTCTTC. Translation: CASSLGAGEQFF.

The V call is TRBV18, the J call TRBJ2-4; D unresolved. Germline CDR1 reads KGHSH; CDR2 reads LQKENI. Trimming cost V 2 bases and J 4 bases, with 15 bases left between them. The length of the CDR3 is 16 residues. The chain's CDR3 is CASSPVGPGRKNIQYF. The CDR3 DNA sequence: TGTGCCAGCTCACCAGTAGGTCCAGGTAGAAAAAACATTCAGTACTTC.

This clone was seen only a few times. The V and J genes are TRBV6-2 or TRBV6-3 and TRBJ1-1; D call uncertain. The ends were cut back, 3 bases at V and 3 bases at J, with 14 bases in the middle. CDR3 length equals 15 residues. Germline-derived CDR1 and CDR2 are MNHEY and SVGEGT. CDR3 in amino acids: CASSYGWGGDTEAFF. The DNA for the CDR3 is TGTGCCAGCAGTTATGGCTGGGGAGGTGACACTGAAGCTTTCTTT.

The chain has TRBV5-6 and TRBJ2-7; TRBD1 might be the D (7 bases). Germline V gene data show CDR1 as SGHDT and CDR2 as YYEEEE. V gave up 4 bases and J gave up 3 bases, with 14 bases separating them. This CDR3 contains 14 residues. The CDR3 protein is CASSLGGTDYEQYF. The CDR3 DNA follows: TGTGCCAGCAGCCTTGGGGGGACAGACTACGAGCAGTACTTC. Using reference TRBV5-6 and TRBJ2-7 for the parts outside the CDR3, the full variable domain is DAGVTQSPTHLIKTRGQQVTLRCSPKSGHDTVSWYQQALGQGPQFIFQYYEEEERQRGNFPDRFSGHQFPNYSSELNVNALLLGDSALYLCASSLGGTDYEQYFGPGTRLTVT.